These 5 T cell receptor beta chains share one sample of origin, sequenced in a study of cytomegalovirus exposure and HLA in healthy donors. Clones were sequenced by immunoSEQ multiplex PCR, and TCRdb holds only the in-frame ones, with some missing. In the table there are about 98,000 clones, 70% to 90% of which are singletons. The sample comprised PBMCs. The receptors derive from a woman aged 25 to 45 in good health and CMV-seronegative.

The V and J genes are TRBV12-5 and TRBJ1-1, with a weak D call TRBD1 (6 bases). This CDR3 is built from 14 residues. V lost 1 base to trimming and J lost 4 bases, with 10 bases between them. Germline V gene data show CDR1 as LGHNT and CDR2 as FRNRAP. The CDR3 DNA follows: TGTGCTAGTGGTTTGGGAACAGGGTTCACTGAAGCTTTCTTT. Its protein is CASGLGTGFTEAFF. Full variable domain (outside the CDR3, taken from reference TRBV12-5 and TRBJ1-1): DARVTQTPRHKVTEMGQEVTMRCQPILGHNTVFWYRQTMMQGLELLAYFRNRAPLDDSGMPKDRFSAEMPDATLATLKIQPSEPRDSAVYFCASGLGTGFTEAFFGQGTRLTVV.

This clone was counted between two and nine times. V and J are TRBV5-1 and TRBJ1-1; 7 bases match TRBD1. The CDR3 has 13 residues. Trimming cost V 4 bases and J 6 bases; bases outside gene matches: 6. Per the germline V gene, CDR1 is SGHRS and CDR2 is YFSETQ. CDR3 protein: CASSLQTGSEAFF. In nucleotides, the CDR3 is TGCGCCAGCAGCCTTCAGACAGGGTCTGAAGCTTTCTTT.

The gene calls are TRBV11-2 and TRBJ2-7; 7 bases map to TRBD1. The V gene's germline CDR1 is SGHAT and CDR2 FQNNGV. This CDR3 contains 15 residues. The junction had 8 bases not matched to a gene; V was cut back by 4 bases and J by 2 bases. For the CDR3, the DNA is TGTGCCAGCAGCTCGTCGACAGGGCTAACCTACGAGCAGTACTTC. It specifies CASSSSTGLTYEQYF.

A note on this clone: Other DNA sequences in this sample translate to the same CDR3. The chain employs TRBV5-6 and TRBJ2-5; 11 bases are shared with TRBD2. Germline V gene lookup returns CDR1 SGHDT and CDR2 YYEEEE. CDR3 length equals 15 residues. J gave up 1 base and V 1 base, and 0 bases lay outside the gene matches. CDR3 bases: TGTGCCAGCAGCTTGACTAGCGGGGGCCAAGAGACCCAGTACTTC. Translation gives CASSLTSGGQETQYF.

The CDR3 DNA reads as TGTGCCAGCAGTACCAGGGGTACCGGAAACACCATATATTTT. As protein: CASSTRGTGNTIYF. The chain has TRBV7-6 and TRBJ1-3, with D maybe TRBD1 (6 bases). CDR3 length: 14 amino acids. Looked up from germline, CDR1 is SGHVS and CDR2 is FNYEAQ. V was clipped by 6 bases and J by 4 bases, with 13 bases between them.